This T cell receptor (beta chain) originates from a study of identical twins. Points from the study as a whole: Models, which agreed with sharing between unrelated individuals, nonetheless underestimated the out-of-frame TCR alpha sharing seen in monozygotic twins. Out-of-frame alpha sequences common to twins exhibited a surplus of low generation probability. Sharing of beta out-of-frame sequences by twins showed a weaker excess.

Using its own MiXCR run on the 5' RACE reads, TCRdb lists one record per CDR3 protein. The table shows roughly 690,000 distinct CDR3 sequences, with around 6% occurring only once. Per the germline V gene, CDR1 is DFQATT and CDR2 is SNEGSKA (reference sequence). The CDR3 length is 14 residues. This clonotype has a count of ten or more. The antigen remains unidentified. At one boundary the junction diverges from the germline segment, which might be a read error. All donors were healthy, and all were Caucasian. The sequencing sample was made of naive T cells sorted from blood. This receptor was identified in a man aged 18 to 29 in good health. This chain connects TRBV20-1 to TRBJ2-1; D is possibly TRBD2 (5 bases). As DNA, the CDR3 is TGCAGTGCGAGAGGGCGCTTGAGGAGGAATGAGCAGTTCTTC. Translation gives CSARGRLRRNEQFF.